What follows is one T cell receptor beta chain and its context. CDR3 size: 13 residues. Germline lookup yields CDR1 MDHEN and CDR2 SYDVKM. Trimming cost V 1 base and J 6 bases, with 10 bases left between them. The sample comes from a study of blood T cell repertoires in COVID-19. Sequencing was performed with immunoSEQ multiplex PCR; in TCRdb, only in-frame clones are kept and a portion is missing. Among 150,000 to 200,000 clones listed, around 85% were seen once. The clonotype was recovered from a middle-aged man with active or convalescent COVID-19. V and J are TRBV28 and TRBJ2-7, with D unresolved. The sequenced sample was peripheral blood. The CDR3 loop reads CASSLSVRPEQYF. CDR3 in DNA: TGTGCCAGCAGTTTATCAGTTCGTCCCGAGCAGTACTTC.